The text below deals with one T cell receptor (beta chain). Its specificity is unknown. This record belongs to a study of shared clonotypes between healthy human individuals. Broader study findings: In having few donors, the study represented limited genetic and exposure-history diversity.

Each replicate PCR on the sorted subsets used approximately 200 ng DNA (around 30,000 T cell genomes). Method: immunoSEQ multiplex PCR; TCRdb's copy keeps in-frame clones and lacks some. The table has 2 million to 3 million clones, 90% to 95% seen once. The CDR3 has 12 amino acids. With 5 bases removed from V and 7 bases from J, the gap between germline ends came to 9 bases. Germline V gene lookup returns CDR1 GTSNPN and CDR2 SVGIG (reference sequence). This clonotype was obtained from a man aged 18 to 29 in good health. The chain has TRBV30 and TRBJ1-6, with unresolved D. The specimen was naive CD4+ T cells sorted from blood. Indicated subset: CD45RA+ positively selected. As DNA, the CDR3 is TGTGCCTGGGGCGCTGGGAATTCACCCCTCCACTTT. Amino acids: CAWGAGNSPLHF.